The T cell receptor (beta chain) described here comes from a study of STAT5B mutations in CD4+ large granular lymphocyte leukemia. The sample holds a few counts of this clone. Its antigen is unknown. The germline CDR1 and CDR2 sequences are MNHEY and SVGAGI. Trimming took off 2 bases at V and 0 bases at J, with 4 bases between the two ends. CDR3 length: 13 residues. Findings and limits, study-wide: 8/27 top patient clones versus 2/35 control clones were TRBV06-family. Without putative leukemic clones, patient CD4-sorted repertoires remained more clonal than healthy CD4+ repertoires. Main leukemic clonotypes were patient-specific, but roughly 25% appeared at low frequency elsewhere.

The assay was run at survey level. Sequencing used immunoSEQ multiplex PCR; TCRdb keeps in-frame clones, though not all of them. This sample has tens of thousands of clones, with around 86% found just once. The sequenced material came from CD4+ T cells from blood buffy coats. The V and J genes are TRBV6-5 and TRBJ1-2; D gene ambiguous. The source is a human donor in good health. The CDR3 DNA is TGTGCCAGCAGTTACGATGCTAACTATGGCTACACCTTC. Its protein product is CASSYDANYGYTF.